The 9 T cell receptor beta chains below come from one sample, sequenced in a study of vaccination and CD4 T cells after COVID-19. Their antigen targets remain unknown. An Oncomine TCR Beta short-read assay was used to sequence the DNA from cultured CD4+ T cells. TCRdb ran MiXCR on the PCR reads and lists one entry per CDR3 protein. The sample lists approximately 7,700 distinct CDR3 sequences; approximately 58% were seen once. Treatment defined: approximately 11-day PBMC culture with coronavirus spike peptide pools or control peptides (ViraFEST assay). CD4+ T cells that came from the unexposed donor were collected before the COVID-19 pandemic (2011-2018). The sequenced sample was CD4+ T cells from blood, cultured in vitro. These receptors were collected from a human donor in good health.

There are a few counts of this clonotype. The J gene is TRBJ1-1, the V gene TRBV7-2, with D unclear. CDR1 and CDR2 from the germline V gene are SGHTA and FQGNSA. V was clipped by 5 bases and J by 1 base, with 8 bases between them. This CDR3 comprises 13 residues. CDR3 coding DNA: TGTGCCAGCAGCCCGAACAGGAACACTGAAGCTTTCTTT. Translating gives CASSPNRNTEAFF.

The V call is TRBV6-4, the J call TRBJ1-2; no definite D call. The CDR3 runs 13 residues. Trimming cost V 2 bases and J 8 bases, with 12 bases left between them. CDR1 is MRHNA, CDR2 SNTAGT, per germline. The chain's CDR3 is CASSDVTTGGYTF. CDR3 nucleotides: TGTGCCAGCAGTGACGTGACCACGGGGGGCTACACCTTC.

The CDR3 region is CASSRTGAGYTF. Here the CDR3 DNA reads TGTGCCAGCAGCAGGACAGGGGCTGGCTACACCTTC. The V call is TRBV6-1, the J call TRBJ1-2; 9 bases fit TRBD1. CDR3 size: 12 residues. V lost 6 bases and J lost 7; bases outside the gene matches: 3. The V gene's germline CDR1 is MNHNS and CDR2 SASEGT.

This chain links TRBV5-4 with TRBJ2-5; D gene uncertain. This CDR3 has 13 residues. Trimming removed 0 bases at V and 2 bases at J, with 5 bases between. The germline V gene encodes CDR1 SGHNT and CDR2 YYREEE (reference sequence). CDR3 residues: CASSLGGQETQYF. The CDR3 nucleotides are TGTGCCAGCAGCTTGGGCGGTCAAGAGACCCAGTACTTC.

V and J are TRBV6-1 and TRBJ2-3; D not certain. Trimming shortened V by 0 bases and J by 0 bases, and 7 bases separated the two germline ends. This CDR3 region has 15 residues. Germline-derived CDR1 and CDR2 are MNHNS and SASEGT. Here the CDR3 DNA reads TGTGCCAGCAGTGAAGCGGTGTCCAGCACAGATACGCAGTATTTT. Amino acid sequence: CASSEAVSSTDTQYF.

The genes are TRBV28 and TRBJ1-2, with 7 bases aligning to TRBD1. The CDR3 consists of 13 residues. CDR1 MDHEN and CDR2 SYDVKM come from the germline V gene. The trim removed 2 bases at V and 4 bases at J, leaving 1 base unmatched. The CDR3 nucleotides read TGTGCCAGCAGTTTACCAGGGGGCTATGGCTACACCTTC. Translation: CASSLPGGYGYTF.

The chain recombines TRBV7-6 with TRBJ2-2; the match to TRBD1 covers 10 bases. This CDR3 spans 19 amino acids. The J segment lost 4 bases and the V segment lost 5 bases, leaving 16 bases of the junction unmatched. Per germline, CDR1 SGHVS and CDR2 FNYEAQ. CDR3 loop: CASSLARVDRGRITGELFF. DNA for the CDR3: TGTGCCAGCAGCCTCGCCCGCGTCGACAGGGGGCGAATCACCGGGGAGCTGTTTTTT.

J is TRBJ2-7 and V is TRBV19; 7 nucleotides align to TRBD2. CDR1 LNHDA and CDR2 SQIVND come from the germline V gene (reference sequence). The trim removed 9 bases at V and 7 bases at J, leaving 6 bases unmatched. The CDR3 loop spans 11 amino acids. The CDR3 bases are TGTGCCAGCGGACGCGGGGGAGAGCAGTACTTC. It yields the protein CASGRGGEQYF.

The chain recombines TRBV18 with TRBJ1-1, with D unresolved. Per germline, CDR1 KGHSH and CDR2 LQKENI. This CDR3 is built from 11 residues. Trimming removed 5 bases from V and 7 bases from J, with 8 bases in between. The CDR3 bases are TGTGCCAGCTCAGAGGACGGTGAAGCTTTCTTT. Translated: CASSEDGEAFF.